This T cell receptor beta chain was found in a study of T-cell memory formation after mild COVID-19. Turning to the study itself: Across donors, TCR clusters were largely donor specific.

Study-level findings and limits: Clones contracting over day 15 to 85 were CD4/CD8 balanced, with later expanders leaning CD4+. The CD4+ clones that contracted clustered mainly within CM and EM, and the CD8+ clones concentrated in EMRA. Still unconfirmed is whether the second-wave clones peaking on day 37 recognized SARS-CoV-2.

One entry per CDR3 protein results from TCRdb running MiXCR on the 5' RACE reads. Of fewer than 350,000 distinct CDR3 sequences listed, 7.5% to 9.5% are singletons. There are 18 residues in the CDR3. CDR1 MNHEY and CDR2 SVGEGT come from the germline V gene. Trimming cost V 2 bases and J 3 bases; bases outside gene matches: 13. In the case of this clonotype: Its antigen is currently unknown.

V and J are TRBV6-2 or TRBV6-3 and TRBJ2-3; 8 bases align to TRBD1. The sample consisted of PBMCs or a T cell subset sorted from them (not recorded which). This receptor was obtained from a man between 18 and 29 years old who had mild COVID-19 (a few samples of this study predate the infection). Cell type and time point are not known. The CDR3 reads CASSYDLASGGLTDTQYF. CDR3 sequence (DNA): TGTGCCAGCAGTTACGACCTCGCGTCAGGGGGCTTGACAGATACGCAGTATTTT.